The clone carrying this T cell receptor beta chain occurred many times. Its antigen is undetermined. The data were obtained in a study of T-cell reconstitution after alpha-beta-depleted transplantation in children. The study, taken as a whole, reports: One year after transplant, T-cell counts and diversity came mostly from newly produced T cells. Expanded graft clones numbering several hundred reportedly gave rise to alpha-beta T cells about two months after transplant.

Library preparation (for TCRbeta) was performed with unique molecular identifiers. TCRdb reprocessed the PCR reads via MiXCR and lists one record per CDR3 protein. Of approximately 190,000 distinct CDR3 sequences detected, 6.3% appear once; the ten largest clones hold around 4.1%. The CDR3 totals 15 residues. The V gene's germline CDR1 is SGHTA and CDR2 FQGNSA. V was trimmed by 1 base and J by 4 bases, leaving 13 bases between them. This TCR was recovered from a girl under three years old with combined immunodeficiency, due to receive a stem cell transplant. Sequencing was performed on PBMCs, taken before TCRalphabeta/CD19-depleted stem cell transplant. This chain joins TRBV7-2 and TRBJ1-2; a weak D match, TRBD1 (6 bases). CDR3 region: CASSLEVNRAYGYTF. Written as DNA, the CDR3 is TGTGCCAGCAGCTTAGAAGTTAACAGGGCCTATGGCTACACCTTC.